Sequencing of this T cell receptor beta chain was carried out in a study of OX40 agonist ivuxolimab in advanced cancers. On the study more broadly: Patients treated during dose escalation were battling hepatocellular carcinoma, melanoma, renal cell or head and neck cancer. People who had prior anti-PD-1, anti-PD-L1 or anti-CTLA-4 therapy could take part, and 35% to 50% had some. Study-wide results and limits: There were, on average, more expanded clones in CD8+ T cells than in CD4+.

Profiled with immunoSEQ multiplex PCR; TCRdb holds only in-frame clones, not every one. The top ten hold approximately 2.3% of the sample, which has some 69,000 clones, around four fifths seen once. Concerning this clone: What it recognizes is unknown.

The TCR originated in an adult with an advanced solid tumor such as melanoma, head and neck, liver or kidney cancer. The sequencing here drew on CD4+ or CD8+ T cells sorted from blood, taken in a trial of the OX40 agonist ivuxolimab.

CDR3 bases: TGTGCCAGCAGTCTAGCGGGACTAGGGACCCAAGAGACCCAGTACTTC. Encoded protein: CASSLAGLGTQETQYF. This rearrangement joins TRBV28 to TRBJ2-5, with 9 nucleotides matching TRBD2. Germline lookup yields CDR1 MDHEN and CDR2 SYDVKM. The trim removed 5 bases at V and 1 base at J, leaving 8 bases unmatched. The CDR3 spans 16 residues.